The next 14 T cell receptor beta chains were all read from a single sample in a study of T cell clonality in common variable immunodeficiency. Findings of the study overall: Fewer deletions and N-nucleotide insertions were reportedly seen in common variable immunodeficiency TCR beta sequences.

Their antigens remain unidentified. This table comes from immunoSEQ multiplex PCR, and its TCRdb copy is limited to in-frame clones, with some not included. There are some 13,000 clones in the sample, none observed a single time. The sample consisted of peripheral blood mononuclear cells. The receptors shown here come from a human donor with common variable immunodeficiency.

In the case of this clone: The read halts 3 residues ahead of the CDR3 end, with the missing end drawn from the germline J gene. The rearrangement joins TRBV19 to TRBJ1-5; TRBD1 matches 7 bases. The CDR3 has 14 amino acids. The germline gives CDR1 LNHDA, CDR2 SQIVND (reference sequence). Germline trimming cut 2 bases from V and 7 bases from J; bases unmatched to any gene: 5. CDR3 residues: CASSITGENQPQHF. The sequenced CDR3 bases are TGTGCCAGTAGTATAACAGGGGAGAACCAGCCC.

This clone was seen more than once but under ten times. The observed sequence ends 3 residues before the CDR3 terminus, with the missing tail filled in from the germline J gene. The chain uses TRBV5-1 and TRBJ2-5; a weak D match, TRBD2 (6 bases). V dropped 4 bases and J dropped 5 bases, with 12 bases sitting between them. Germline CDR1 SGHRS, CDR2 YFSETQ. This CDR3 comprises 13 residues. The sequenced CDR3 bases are TGCGCCAGCAGCCTGGAGGGTTTGGAGACC. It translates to CASSLEGLET. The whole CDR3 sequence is CASSLEGLETQYF.

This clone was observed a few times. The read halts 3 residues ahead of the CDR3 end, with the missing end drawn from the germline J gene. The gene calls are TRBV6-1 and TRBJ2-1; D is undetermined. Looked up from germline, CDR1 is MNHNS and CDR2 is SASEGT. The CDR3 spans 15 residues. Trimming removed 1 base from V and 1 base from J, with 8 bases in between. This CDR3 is CASSEGGKSYNEQFF. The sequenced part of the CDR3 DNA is TGTGCCAGCAGTGAAGGCGGCAAGTCCTACAATGAG.

The CDR3 region is CASQDSLFNEQYF. The sequenced part of the CDR3 DNA is TGTGCCAGTCAGGACAGTCTTTTTAACGAG. J is TRBJ2-7 and V is TRBV6-2 or TRBV6-3, with D possibly matching TRBD1 (6 bases). The CDR3 end is not reached by the read, which stops 3 residues before it; the germline J gene fills it in. Between the trimmed V and J ends, which lost 9 bases and 5 bases, there was a span of 17 bases. Looked up from germline, CDR1 is MNHEY and CDR2 is SVGEGT. The CDR3 runs 13 residues.

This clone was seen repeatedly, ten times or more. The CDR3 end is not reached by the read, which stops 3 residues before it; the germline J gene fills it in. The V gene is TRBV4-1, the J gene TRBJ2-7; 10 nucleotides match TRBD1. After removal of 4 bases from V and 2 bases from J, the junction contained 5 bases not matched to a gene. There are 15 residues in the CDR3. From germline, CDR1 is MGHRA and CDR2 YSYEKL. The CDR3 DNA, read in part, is TGCGCCAGCAGCCCGGCCGGGACAGGGGCCTACGAG. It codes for CASSPAGTGAYE. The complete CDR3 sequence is CASSPAGTGAYEQYF.

Partial CDR3 DNA: TGTGCCAGTACCACCCGGGGGGGTACCGGGGAG. It specifies CASTTRGGTGE. In full, the CDR3 reads CASTTRGGTGELFF. This sequence joins TRBV19 and TRBJ2-2; 8 bases are a match to TRBD2. The CDR3 goes on 3 residues after the read ends, and that part is filled in from the germline J gene. Germline V gene lookup returns CDR1 LNHDA and CDR2 SQIVND (reference sequence). The CDR3 is 14 amino acids. V trimming: 7 bases; J trimming: 5 bases; junction bases outside the gene matches: 6.

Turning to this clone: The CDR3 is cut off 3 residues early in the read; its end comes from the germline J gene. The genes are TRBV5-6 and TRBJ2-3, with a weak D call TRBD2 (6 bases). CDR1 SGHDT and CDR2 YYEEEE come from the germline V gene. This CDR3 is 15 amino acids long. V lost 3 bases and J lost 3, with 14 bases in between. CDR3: CASSSPLAGTDTQYF. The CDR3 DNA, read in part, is TGTGCCAGCAGCTCCCCTCTCGCGGGGACAGATACG.

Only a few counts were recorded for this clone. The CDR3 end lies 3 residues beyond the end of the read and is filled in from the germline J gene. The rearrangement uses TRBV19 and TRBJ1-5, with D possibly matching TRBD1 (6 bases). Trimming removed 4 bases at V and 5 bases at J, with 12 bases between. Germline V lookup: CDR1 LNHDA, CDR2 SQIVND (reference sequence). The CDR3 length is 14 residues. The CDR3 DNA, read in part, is TGTGCCAGTAGTACACAGGGTATGGATCAGCCC. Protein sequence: CASSTQGMDQP. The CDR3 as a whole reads CASSTQGMDQPQHF. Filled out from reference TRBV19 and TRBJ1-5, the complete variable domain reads DGGITQSPKYLFRKEGQNVTLSCEQNLNHDAMYWYRQDPGQGLRLIYYSQIVNDFQKGDIAEGYSVSREKKESFPLTVTSAQKNPTAFYLCASSTQGMDQPQHFGDGTRLSIL.

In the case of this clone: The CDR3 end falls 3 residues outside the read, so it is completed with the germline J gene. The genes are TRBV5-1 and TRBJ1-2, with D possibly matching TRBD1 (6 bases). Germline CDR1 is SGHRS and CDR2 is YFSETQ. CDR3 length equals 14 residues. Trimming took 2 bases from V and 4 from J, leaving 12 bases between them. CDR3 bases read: TGCGCCAGCAGCTTTGCTGGGGGCGCCTATGGC. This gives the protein CASSFAGGAYG. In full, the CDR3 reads CASSFAGGAYGYTF.

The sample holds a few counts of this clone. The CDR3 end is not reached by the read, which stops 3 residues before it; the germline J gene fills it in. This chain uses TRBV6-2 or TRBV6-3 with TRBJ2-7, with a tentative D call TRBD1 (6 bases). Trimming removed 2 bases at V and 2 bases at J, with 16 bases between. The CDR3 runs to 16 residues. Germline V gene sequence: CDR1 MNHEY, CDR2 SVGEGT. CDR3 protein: CASSYPGQKLTYEQYF. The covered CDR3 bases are TGTGCCAGCAGTTACCCCGGACAGAAATTGACCTACGAG.

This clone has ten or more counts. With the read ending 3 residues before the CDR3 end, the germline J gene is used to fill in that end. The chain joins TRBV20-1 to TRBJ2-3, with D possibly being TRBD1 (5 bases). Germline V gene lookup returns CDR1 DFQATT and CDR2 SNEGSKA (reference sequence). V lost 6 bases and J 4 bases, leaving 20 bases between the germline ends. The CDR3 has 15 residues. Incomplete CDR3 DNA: TGCAGTGCACAAATCCAGGCAGGGAACGCAGATACG. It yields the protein CSAQIQAGNADT. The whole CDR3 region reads CSAQIQAGNADTQYF.

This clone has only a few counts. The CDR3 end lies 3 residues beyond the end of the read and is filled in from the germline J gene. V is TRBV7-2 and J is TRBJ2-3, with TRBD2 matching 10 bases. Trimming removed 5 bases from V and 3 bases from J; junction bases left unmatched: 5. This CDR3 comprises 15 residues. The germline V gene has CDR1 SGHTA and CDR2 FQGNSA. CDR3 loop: CASSPLAGATDTQYF. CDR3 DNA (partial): TGTGCCAGCAGCCCGCTAGCGGGGGCTACAGATACG.

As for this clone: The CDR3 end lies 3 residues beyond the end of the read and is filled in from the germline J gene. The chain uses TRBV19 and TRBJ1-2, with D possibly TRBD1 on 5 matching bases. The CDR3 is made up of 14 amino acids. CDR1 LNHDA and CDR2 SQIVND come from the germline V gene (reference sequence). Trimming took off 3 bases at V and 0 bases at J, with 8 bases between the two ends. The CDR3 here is CASSIPGSNYGYTF. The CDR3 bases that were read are TGTGCCAGTAGTATCCCAGGGTCTAACTATGGC.

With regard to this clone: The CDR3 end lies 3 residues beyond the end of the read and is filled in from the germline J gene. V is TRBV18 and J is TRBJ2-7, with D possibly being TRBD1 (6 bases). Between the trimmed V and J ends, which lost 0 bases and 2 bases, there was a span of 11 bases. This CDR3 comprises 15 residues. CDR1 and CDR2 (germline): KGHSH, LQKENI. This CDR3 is CASSPPVQGTYEQYF. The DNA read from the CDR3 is TGTGCCAGCTCACCACCGGTTCAGGGGACCTACGAG.